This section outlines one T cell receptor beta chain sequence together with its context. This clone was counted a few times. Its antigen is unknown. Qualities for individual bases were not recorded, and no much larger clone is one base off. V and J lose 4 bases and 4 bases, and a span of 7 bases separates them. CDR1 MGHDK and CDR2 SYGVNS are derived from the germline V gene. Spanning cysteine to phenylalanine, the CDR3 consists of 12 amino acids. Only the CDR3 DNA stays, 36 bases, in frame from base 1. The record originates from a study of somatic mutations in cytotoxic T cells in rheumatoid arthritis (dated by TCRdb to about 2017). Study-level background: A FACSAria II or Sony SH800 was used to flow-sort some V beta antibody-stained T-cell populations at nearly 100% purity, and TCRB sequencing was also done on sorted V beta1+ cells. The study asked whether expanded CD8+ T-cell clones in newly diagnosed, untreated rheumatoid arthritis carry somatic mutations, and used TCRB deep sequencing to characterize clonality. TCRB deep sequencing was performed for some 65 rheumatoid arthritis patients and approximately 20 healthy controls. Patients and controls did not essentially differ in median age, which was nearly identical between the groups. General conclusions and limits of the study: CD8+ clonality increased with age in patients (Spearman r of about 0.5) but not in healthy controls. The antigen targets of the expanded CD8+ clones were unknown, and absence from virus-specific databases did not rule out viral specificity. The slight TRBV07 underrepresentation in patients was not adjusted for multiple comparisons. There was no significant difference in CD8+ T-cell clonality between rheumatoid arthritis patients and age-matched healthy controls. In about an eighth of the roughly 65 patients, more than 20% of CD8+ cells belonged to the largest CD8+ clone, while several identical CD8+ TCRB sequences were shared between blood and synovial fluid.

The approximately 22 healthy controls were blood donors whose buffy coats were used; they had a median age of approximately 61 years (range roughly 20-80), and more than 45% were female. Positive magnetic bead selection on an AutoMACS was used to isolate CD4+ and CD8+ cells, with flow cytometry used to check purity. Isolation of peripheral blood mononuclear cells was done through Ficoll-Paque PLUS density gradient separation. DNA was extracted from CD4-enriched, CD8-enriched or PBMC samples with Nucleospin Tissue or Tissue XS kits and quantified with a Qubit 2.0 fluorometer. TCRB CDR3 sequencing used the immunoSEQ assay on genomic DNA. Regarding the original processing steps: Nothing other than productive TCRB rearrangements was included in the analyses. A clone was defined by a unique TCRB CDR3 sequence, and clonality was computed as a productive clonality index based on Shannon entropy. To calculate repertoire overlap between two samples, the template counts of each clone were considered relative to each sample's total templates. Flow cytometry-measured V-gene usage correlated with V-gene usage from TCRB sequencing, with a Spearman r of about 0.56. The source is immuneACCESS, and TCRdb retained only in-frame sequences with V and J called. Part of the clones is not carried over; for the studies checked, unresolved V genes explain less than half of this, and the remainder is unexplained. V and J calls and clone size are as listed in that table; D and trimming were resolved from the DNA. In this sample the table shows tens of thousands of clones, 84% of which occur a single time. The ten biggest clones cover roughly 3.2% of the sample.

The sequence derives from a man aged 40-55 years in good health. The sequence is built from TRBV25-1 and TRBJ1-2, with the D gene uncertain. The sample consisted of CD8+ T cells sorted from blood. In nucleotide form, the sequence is TGTGCCAGCAGTGTCAGTCTCTATGGCTACACCTTC. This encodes CASSVSLYGYTF.